The T cell receptor beta chain under discussion was sequenced for a study of blood T cell repertoires in COVID-19. The V end was cut by 5 bases, the J end by 2 bases, with 9 bases between. Germline V gene sequence: CDR1 SGHVS, CDR2 FQNEAQ. The CDR3 has 13 amino acids. Profiled with immunoSEQ multiplex PCR; TCRdb holds only in-frame clones, not every one. The data show 350,000 to 450,000 clones, about 87% seen once. V usage is TRBV7-8 and J usage is TRBJ1-2; D is unclear. The material sequenced was peripheral blood. The TCR sequence derives from a woman aged 60-70 years with COVID-19, enrolled during active disease. The CDR3 reads CASSQPRNYGYTF. CDR3 DNA: TGTGCCAGCAGCCAACCCCGGAACTATGGCTACACCTTC.